This T cell receptor beta chain was identified during a study of blood T cells in healthy people across ages. Ten milliliters of peripheral blood were drawn from each donor. Worth noting for this clonotype: The antigen remains unidentified.

Through a sample-barcoded 5' primer and a J-beta primer mix, a second PCR was run for roughly 6 to 11 cycles. Via MiXCR, TCRdb re-called the 5' RACE reads, giving one row per CDR3 protein. This table holds about 1.8 million distinct CDR3 sequences, around half found once. CDR1 is MNHEY and CDR2 is SVGAGI in the germline V gene. V gave up 8 bases and J gave up 8 bases, with 18 bases separating them. The CDR3 is 14 amino acids. Overall study findings and caveats: Long-lived and aged donors differed, with more naive CD4+ cells and higher diversity in the long-lived.

This clonotype was obtained from a woman aged 40 to 50 in good health. The specimen sequenced was blood. This chain links TRBV6-5 with TRBJ2-2, with D perhaps TRBD2 (5 bases). Written as DNA, the CDR3 is TGTGCCAGCTGCCGGACTGCATCCCTAGGGGAGCTGTTTTTT. It translates to CASCRTASLGELFF.